A single sample gave rise to the 7 T cell receptor beta chains below, sequenced in a study of T cell responses to AZD1222 COVID-19 vaccine. The method was immunoSEQ multiplex PCR; TCRdb's version includes in-frame clones alone and lacks a portion of them. The sample has fewer than 120,000 clones, around 92% seen once. Sequenced here: peripheral blood, sampled on day 0 of AZD1222 vaccination. These receptor sequences come from an adult in good health.

This chain uses TRBV19 with TRBJ2-5, with D perhaps assigned TRBD1 or TRBD2 (5 bases each). The CDR3 has 15 amino acids. In germline, CDR1 is LNHDA, CDR2 SQIVND (reference sequence). Trimming removed 10 bases from V and 5 bases from J, with 23 bases in between. The CDR3 spells CATRSPRDPGETQYF. The CDR3 DNA sequence: TGTGCCACCCGTTCTCCCCGGGACCCAGGGGAGACCCAGTACTTC.

The count of this clone is one. This chain connects TRBV5-5 to TRBJ2-2, with a possible D match to TRBD2 (6 bases). The CDR3 has 16 residues. Germline V lookup: CDR1 SGHKS, CDR2 YYEKEE (reference sequence). The V and J ends lost 4 bases and 4 bases respectively, with 17 bases between them. This CDR3 reads CASSPRGAGFTGELFF. The CDR3 DNA sequence: TGTGCCAGCAGCCCCCGTGGGGCGGGGTTCACCGGGGAGCTGTTTTTT. Full variable domain (rest looked up from reference TRBV5-5 and TRBJ2-2): DAGVTQSPTHLIKTRGQQVTLRCSPISGHKSVSWYQQVLGQGPQFIFQYYEKEERGRGNFPDRFSARQFPNYSSELNVNALLLGDSALYLCASSPRGAGFTGELFFGEGSRLTVL.

J is TRBJ1-3 and V is TRBV6-1; possibly TRBD1 for D (6 bases). With 1 base removed from V and 0 bases from J, the gap between germline ends came to 16 bases. Per germline, CDR1 MNHNS and CDR2 SASEGT. The CDR3 totals 18 residues. Here the CDR3 reads CASSEESPDSVSGNTIYF. In nucleotides, the CDR3 is TGTGCCAGCAGTGAAGAGTCCCCGGACAGTGTCTCTGGAAACACCATATATTTT.

The chain joins TRBV3-1 (or the pseudogene TRBV3-2) to TRBJ1-5, with TRBD1 as a possible D gene (5 bases). V lost 3 bases and J lost 7, with 13 bases in between. The germline CDR1 and CDR2 sequences are LGHDT and YNNKEL (reference sequence). This CDR3 region has 14 residues. The CDR3 nucleotides are TGTGCCAGCAGCCATACAGGACTCGGGCAGCCCCAGCATTTT. Its protein is CASSHTGLGQPQHF.

This clone appeared once. The chain carries TRBV19 and TRBJ1-5, with D unresolved. Trimming cost V 2 bases and J 0 bases, with 8 bases left between them. Germline CDR1 LNHDA, CDR2 SQIVND (reference sequence). The CDR3 consists of 15 residues. In DNA, the CDR3 is TGTGCCAGTAGTATATACAGCGATAGCAATCAGCCCCAGCATTTT. This gives the protein CASSIYSDSNQPQHF.

CDR3 DNA: TGTGCCTGGATGGGACAGGGGAACACCGGGGAGCTGTTTTTT. It specifies CAWMGQGNTGELFF. The rearrangement links TRBV30 to TRBJ2-2; TRBD1 agrees at 9 bases. This CDR3 has 14 amino acids. With V trimmed by 4 bases and J by 1 base, 1 base remained unmatched. In germline, CDR1 is GTSNPN, CDR2 SVGIG (reference sequence).

Only one count was recorded for this clone. The rearrangement uses TRBV7-3 and TRBJ2-5; tentatively, D is TRBD1 or TRBD2 (5 bases each). Germline V lookup: CDR1 SGHTA, CDR2 FQGTGA. V shed 4 bases and J shed 1 base, with 7 bases lying between them. CDR3 length: 13 amino acids. CDR3 in DNA: TGTGCCAGCAGCTCGGGACGCCAAGAGACCCAGTACTTC. Its protein is CASSSGRQETQYF.